Listed below are T cell receptor beta chains from one sample, sequenced in a study of cytomegalovirus exposure and HLA in healthy donors. TCRdb's copy holds only in-frame clones and misses some; the assay was immunoSEQ multiplex PCR. The sample lists over 120,000 clones, nearly 90% seen once, with over 9% in the top ten. Material: PBMCs. These receptors all come from a woman under 30 in good health and CMV-seropositive. The CDR3 runs from the conserved cysteine through the conserved F or W. The order of the fields is V gene, J gene, clone size, D gene, CDR3 protein, CDR3 DNA. A D gene is named only where the DNA matches it firmly. Size tells how often a clone was seen (once, few, many) or the class of an expanded clone, and some rows leave it out.

TRBV10-3,TRBJ1-2,.,.,CAISELTARFPDYGYTF,TGTGCCATCAGTGAGTTAACAGCAAGATTCCCCGACTATGGCTACACCTTC
TRBV6-5,TRBJ2-1,.,TRBD2,CASSSGTSGGTEQFF,TGTGCCAGCAGCTCTGGGACTAGCGGGGGAACTGAGCAGTTCTTC
TRBV6-5,TRBJ1-1,.,.,CASSPETEAFF,TGTGCCAGCAGCCCAGAAACTGAAGCTTTCTTT
TRBV9,TRBJ2-3,.,TRBD2,CASSASRGGTDTQYF,TGTGCCAGCAGCGCCTCCCGGGGGGGCACAGATACGCAGTATTTT
TRBV28,TRBJ2-1,once,TRBD2,CASSPSGGASYNEQFF,TGTGCCAGCAGTCCCAGCGGGGGGGCCTCCTACAATGAGCAGTTCTTC
TRBV9,TRBJ2-1,once,TRBD1,CASSVSTGDEQFF,TGTGCCAGCAGCGTAAGCACAGGGGATGAGCAGTTCTTC
TRBV7-3,TRBJ1-2,.,.,CASSLTRGDTRYGYTF,TGTGCCAGCAGCTTAACGCGGGGGGACACGAGATATGGCTACACCTTC
TRBV4-2,TRBJ2-2,.,.,CASSGRASVRAGELFF,TGTGCCAGCAGCGGACGAGCTAGCGTACGCGCCGGGGAGCTGTTTTTT
TRBV6-4,TRBJ2-5,.,TRBD1,CASSEGTGGLETQYF,TGTGCCAGCAGTGAAGGGACAGGGGGCTTGGAGACCCAGTACTTC
TRBV2,TRBJ2-3,.,.,CASKRLGTDTQYF,TGTGCCAGCAAGAGACTAGGCACAGATACGCAGTATTTT
TRBV9,TRBJ2-1,.,TRBD2,CASSPTSGVAGGRYNEQFF,TGTGCCAGCAGCCCCACATCCGGGGTAGCGGGGGGTCGCTACAATGAGCAGTTCTTC
TRBV6-5,TRBJ1-2,.,TRBD1,CASSRSGTGAYGYTF,TGTGCCAGCAGCCGTTCCGGGACAGGGGCCTATGGCTACACCTTC
TRBV5-1,TRBJ1-1,.,TRBD1,CASSLTGANTEAFF,TGCGCCAGCAGCTTGACAGGGGCGAACACTGAAGCTTTCTTT
TRBV11-2,TRBJ2-7,.,.,CASSPKMGGQQYF,TGTGCCAGCAGCCCCAAGATGGGGGGGCAGCAGTACTTC
TRBV7-9,TRBJ1-1,.,TRBD1,CASSLVEGAITEAFF,TGTGCCAGCAGCTTAGTCGAGGGGGCAATCACTGAAGCTTTCTTT
TRBV5-1,TRBJ2-7,.,TRBD2,CASSGGTSGYEQYF,TGCGCCAGCAGCGGCGGGACTAGCGGCTACGAGCAGTACTTC
TRBV7-9,TRBJ2-2,.,TRBD1,CASSSQGQRPSTGELFF,TGTGCCAGCAGCTCACAGGGGCAGAGACCATCCACCGGGGAGCTGTTTTTT
TRBV27,TRBJ1-1,.,.,CASSLPPGVGRTEAFF,TGTGCCAGCAGTTTACCCCCCGGGGTGGGTCGCACTGAAGCTTTCTTT
TRBV5-8,TRBJ2-1,.,TRBD2,CASSLSIIAGGNEQFF,TGTGCCAGCAGCTTGTCAATTATAGCGGGGGGAAATGAGCAGTTCTTC
TRBV7-2,TRBJ1-2,.,TRBD1,CASSLGTGDGYTF,TGTGCCAGCAGCTTAGGGACAGGGGATGGCTACACCTTC
TRBV4-2,TRBJ2-5,.,.,CASSQAGGTFDETQYF,TGTGCCAGCAGCCAAGCAGGGGGGACGTTTGATGAGACCCAGTACTTC
TRBV28,TRBJ2-1,once,.,CASSYTGGLHNEQFF,TGTGCCAGCAGTTATACGGGGGGCCTCCACAATGAGCAGTTCTTC
TRBV7-2,TRBJ1-5,.,.,CASSLAAGGGNTSNQPQHF,TGTGCCAGCAGCTTAGCGGCGGGGGGGGGCAACACAAGCAATCAGCCCCAGCATTTT
TRBV4-1,TRBJ2-7,.,TRBD1,CASSQGDRGYEQYF,TGCGCCAGCAGCCAAGGGGACAGGGGCTACGAGCAGTACTTC
TRBV6-5,TRBJ1-6,.,.,CASTKGKGNSPLHF,TGTGCCAGCACCAAGGGGAAGGGTAATTCACCCCTCCACTTT
TRBV7-2,TRBJ2-5,.,TRBD2,CASSLAGGGPETQYF,TGTGCCAGCAGCTTAGCCGGGGGGGGCCCGGAGACCCAGTACTTC
TRBV9,TRBJ2-1,.,TRBD1,CASSVGDRAYNEQFF,TGTGCCAGCAGCGTAGGGGACAGAGCCTACAATGAGCAGTTCTTC